Listed below are T cell receptor beta chains from one sample, sequenced in a study of OX40 agonist ivuxolimab in advanced cancers. Generated by immunoSEQ multiplex PCR, the TCRdb table keeps only in-frame clones and is missing some. The profile shows some 58,000 clones, about 88% of them singletons. Here the sequenced sample was CD4+ or CD8+ T cells sorted from blood, taken in a trial of the OX40 agonist ivuxolimab. The receptors shown here come from an adult with an advanced solid tumor such as melanoma, head and neck, liver or kidney cancer. CDR3s include the opening cysteine and the closing phenylalanine or tryptophan. The order of the fields is clone size, J gene, V gene, D gene, CDR3 protein, CDR3 DNA. A D gene is named only where the DNA matches it firmly. Rows give clone size only sometimes, using once, few, many, or a class for an expanded clone.

. TRBJ2-3 TRBV19 TRBD2 CASSPGLAGFSTDTQYF TGTGCCAGTAGTCCGGGACTAGCGGGTTTTAGCACAGATACGCAGTATTTT
. TRBJ1-1 TRBV19 . CASISDGQGEAFF TGTGCCAGTATCTCAGATGGGCAGGGCGAAGCTTTCTTT
. TRBJ2-7 TRBV5-1 . CASSLEGPSYEQYF TGCGCCAGCAGCTTGGAGGGGCCTAGCTACGAGCAGTACTTC
. TRBJ2-3 TRBV4-3 . CASSQEGDTQYF TGCGCCAGCAGCCAAGAAGGAGATACGCAGTATTTT
. TRBJ1-1 TRBV15 . CATSRDWNTEAFF TGTGCCACCAGCAGAGATTGGAACACTGAAGCTTTCTTT
. TRBJ1-1 TRBV30 . CAWSRGGNTEAFF TGTGCCTGGAGTAGGGGTGGGAACACTGAAGCTTTCTTT
. TRBJ2-7 TRBV20-1 TRBD2 CLAGENYEQYF TGCCTAGCGGGAGAAAACTACGAGCAGTACTTC
. TRBJ2-5 TRBV18 . CASSPPLGQETQYF TGTGCCAGCTCACCACCGCTGGGGCAAGAGACCCAGTACTTC
. TRBJ1-1 TRBV5-4 . CASTPRYGYTEAFF TGTGCCAGCACCCCGAGGTATGGGTACACTGAAGCTTTCTTT
. TRBJ2-1 TRBV5-4 . CASSLEQDYNEQFF TGTGCCAGCAGCTTGGAACAGGACTACAATGAGCAGTTCTTC
. TRBJ2-1 TRBV19 . CASKRASETGNEQFF TGTGCCAGTAAGAGGGCTAGCGAAACTGGGAATGAGCAGTTCTTC
. TRBJ1-2 TRBV27 . CASSLSWGAGGYTF TGTGCCAGCAGTTTATCATGGGGGGCAGGTGGCTACACCTTC
. TRBJ2-3 TRBV6-5 . CASRKFGTTDTQYF TGTGCCAGCAGGAAATTCGGGACCACAGATACGCAGTATTTT
. TRBJ2-1 TRBV30 . CAWNVDPRYNEQFF TGTGCCTGGAATGTGGATCCCCGATACAATGAGCAGTTCTTC
. TRBJ1-1 TRBV7-9 TRBD1 CASSSGPGGMATEAFF TGTGCCAGCAGCTCAGGTCCAGGGGGAATGGCCACTGAAGCTTTCTTT
. TRBJ2-1 TRBV7-2 . CASSSGPGTHFEQFF TGTGCCAGCAGCTCGGGACCCGGGACTCATTTTGAGCAGTTCTTC
. TRBJ1-6 TRBV5-1 . CASSLLFGGANNSPLHF TGCGCCAGCAGCCTACTCTTCGGGGGCGCAAACAATTCACCCCTCCACTTT
. TRBJ1-1 TRBV5-1 . CASSQRGDTEAFF TGCGCCAGCAGCCAAAGGGGGGACACTGAAGCTTTCTTT
once TRBJ1-2 TRBV7-8 . CASSTSRQGHYGYTF TGTGCCAGCAGCACAAGTCGGCAGGGGCACTATGGCTACACCTTC
. TRBJ1-1 TRBV18 TRBD1 CASSLSPGQGQFGFF TGTGCCAGCTCACTGTCCCCGGGACAGGGTCAATTTGGTTTCTTT
. TRBJ2-2 TRBV10-3 TRBD1 CAISGQGRNTGELFF TGTGCCATCAGCGGACAGGGTCGGAACACCGGGGAGCTGTTTTTT
. TRBJ1-5 TRBV5-4 . CASSTGREPNQPQHF TGTGCCAGCAGCACTGGCCGGGAACCAAATCAGCCCCAGCATTTT
. TRBJ2-3 TRBV27 TRBD2 CASSSSSGSTDTQYF TGTGCCAGCAGCTCCTCTAGCGGGAGCACAGATACGCAGTATTTT
. TRBJ2-6 TRBV2 . CASTEGYSGANVLTF TGTGCCAGCACCGAGGGGTACTCTGGGGCCAACGTCCTGACTTTC
. TRBJ1-3 TRBV28 . CASSLRRTSGNTIYF TGTGCCAGCAGTTTGCGGCGGACCTCTGGAAACACCATATATTTT
. TRBJ2-7 TRBV30 . CAWRAGPGEQYF TGTGCCTGGAGGGCGGGGCCTGGCGAGCAGTACTTC
. TRBJ1-4 TRBV28 . CASSFGGGGNEKLFF TGTGCCAGCAGTTTCGGAGGGGGGGGTAATGAAAAACTGTTTTTT
. TRBJ2-7 TRBV6-5 . CASSRRSGYEQYF TGTGCCAGCAGTCGCAGGAGCGGGTACGAGCAGTACTTC
once TRBJ1-1 TRBV7-2 . CASSTTTTGTEAFF TGTGCCAGCAGCACAACAACGACGGGCACTGAAGCTTTCTTT
. TRBJ1-5 TRBV10-3 TRBD1 CAIRGQGARQPQHF TGTGCCATCAGGGGACAGGGGGCGCGGCAGCCCCAGCATTTT
. TRBJ1-3 TRBV2 . CASSGISGNTIYF TGTGCCAGCAGTGGGATTTCTGGAAACACCATATATTTT
. TRBJ2-3 TRBV10-3 . CAISDAGLADTQYF TGTGCCATCAGTGATGCGGGGCTCGCAGATACGCAGTATTTT
. TRBJ2-3 TRBV9 TRBD2 CASSVGTGGRQYF TGTGCCAGCAGCGTAGGTACGGGAGGCCGGCAGTATTTT
few TRBJ2-1 TRBV7-9 TRBD1 CASSPKDRVGNEQFF TGTGCCAGCAGCCCAAAGGACAGGGTGGGAAATGAGCAGTTCTTC
. TRBJ1-6 TRBV7-9 TRBD1 CASSRAKGARSPLHF TGTGCCAGCAGCCGAGCAAAGGGGGCTCGTTCACCCCTCCACTTT